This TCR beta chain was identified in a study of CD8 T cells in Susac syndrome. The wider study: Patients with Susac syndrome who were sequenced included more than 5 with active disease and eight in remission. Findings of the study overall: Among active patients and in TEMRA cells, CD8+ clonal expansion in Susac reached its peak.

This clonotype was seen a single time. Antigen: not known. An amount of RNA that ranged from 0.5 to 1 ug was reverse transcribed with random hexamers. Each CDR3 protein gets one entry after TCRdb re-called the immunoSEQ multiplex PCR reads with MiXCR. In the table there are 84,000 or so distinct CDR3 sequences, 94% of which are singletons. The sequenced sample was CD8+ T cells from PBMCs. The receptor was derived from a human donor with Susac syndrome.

Here the CDR3 DNA reads TGCAGCGTTGATCCTGAGGGTGACACCAAATGCACAGATACGCAGTATTTT. It translates to CSVDPEGDTKCTDTQYF. The rearrangement uses TRBV29-1 and TRBJ2-3; perhaps TRBD2 as D (5 bases). Germline V gives CDR1 SQVTM, CDR2 ANQGSEA. This CDR3 spans 17 amino acids. The germline V and J ends were trimmed by 3 bases and 1 base, with 20 bases remaining between them.